Sequencing of this TCR beta chain was carried out in a study of T cell repertoires in ileal Crohn's disease. General observations from the study: Clonal expansions were more frequent in active smokers than non-smokers at surgery.

The time point here: proximal margin of the surgical specimen (macroscopically non-inflamed). Profiled with immunoSEQ multiplex PCR; TCRdb holds only in-frame clones, not every one. The data show about 6,000 clones, roughly four fifths seen once. Concerning this clone: Its antigen is currently unknown.

Trimming took 0 bases from V and 4 from J, leaving 12 bases between them. Germline lookup yields CDR1 LNHNV and CDR2 YYDKDF (reference sequence). This CDR3 region has 15 residues. The chain links TRBV15 to TRBJ1-2; D remains ambiguous. The origin of this receptor is an adult with Crohn's disease. The material sequenced was ileal tissue. The CDR3 loop reads CATSRDGGLGYGYTF. The DNA of the CDR3 is TGTGCCACCAGCAGAGATGGCGGCCTGGGCTATGGCTACACCTTC. The variable domain in full, completed from reference TRBV15 and TRBJ1-2, reads DAMVIQNPRYQVTQFGKPVTLSCSQTLNHNVMYWYQQKSSQAPKLLFHYYDKDFNNEADTPDNFQSRRPNTSFCFLDIRSPGLGDTAMYLCATSRDGGLGYGYTFGSGTRLTVV.